The subject of this entry is one T cell receptor (beta chain). Its antigen remains unknown. The PCR made use of 60 Vbeta and 13 Jbeta primers. Original processing methods: Counted up in a later analysis, unique TCR beta chains came to about 80 million, with about 10 million shared. Profiled with immunoSEQ multiplex PCR; TCRdb holds only in-frame clones, not every one. V and J calls and clone size are copied from that table; D and trimming were computed from the DNA. The sample consists of about 160,000 clones, 80% of them appearing once. The data originate from a study of cytomegalovirus exposure and HLA in healthy donors. The CDR3 consists of 15 residues. The germline V and J ends were trimmed by 0 bases and 0 bases, with 6 bases remaining between them. Germline assignment: CDR1 MNHEY and CDR2 SVGAGI. The study, taken as a whole, reports: Presence/absence comparisons presumed near-even sequencing depth among donors. Productive status was seen about 90% or about 30% of the time for most TCR beta V segments in an earlier analysis.

The V gene is TRBV6-5, the J gene TRBJ1-3; D remains unclear. This TCR was recovered from a man aged 25-45 years in good health and CMV-seronegative. Sequenced input: PBMCs. In DNA form, the CDR3 reads TGTGCCAGCAGTTACTCCAAGAGCTCTGGAAACACCATATATTTT. Translating gives CASSYSKSSGNTIYF.